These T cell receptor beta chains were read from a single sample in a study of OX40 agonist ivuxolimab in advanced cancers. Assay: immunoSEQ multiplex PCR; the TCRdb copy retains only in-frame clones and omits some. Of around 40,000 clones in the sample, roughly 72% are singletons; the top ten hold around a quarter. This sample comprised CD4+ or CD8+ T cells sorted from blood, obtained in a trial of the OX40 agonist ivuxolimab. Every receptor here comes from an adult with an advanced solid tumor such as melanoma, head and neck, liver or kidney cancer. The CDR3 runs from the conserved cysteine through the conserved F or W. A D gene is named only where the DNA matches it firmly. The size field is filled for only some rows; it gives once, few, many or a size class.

CDR3nt: TGTGCCAGCAGCTTAGTAGGGTGGGAGACCCAGTACTTC; CDR3aa: CASSLVGWETQYF; j_gene: TRBJ2-5; v_gene: TRBV11-2; d_gene: -; abundance: few
CDR3nt: TGTGCCAGTAGTATCGGGCCGAGTAACTATGGCTACACCTTC; CDR3aa: CASSIGPSNYGYTF; j_gene: TRBJ1-2; v_gene: TRBV19; d_gene: -; abundance: -
CDR3nt: TGCGCCAGCAGTTTGCGGGGCCCCTCCTACAATGAGCAGTTCTTC; CDR3aa: CASSLRGPSYNEQFF; j_gene: TRBJ2-1; v_gene: TRBV5-1; d_gene: -; abundance: -
CDR3nt: TGTGCCAGCAGCGTAGGGGCCACCGAGGGGGGAGCTGGCTACACCTTC; CDR3aa: CASSVGATEGGAGYTF; j_gene: TRBJ1-2; v_gene: TRBV9; d_gene: -; abundance: -
CDR3nt: TGCAGCGTTGAAATTGCGGGGGGCCACTCCTACAATGAGCAGTTCTTC; CDR3aa: CSVEIAGGHSYNEQFF; j_gene: TRBJ2-1; v_gene: TRBV29-1; d_gene: TRBD2; abundance: -
CDR3nt: TGTGCCTGGAGTGTGTCAGGGCTCGAGCAGTACTTC; CDR3aa: CAWSVSGLEQYF; j_gene: TRBJ2-7; v_gene: TRBV30; d_gene: -; abundance: -
CDR3nt: TGTGCCAGTACCAGGGACACTGAAGCTTTCTTT; CDR3aa: CASTRDTEAFF; j_gene: TRBJ1-1; v_gene: TRBV19; d_gene: -; abundance: -
CDR3nt: TGTGCCAGCAGTGATTGGGTTTACACTGAAGCTTTCTTT; CDR3aa: CASSDWVYTEAFF; j_gene: TRBJ1-1; v_gene: TRBV2; d_gene: -; abundance: -
CDR3nt: TGTGCCAGCAGCGTGTCGGGACAACGGGCCGTAAAACTGTTTTTT; CDR3aa: CASSVSGQRAVKLFF; j_gene: TRBJ1-4; v_gene: TRBV5-6; d_gene: -; abundance: once
CDR3nt: TGTGCCTGGAGTGTGAAGGGGATTAACTATGGCTACACCTTC; CDR3aa: CAWSVKGINYGYTF; j_gene: TRBJ1-2; v_gene: TRBV30; d_gene: -; abundance: -
CDR3nt: TGTGCCAGCAGCCCCGACGGGCTTTACACTGAAGCTTTCTTT; CDR3aa: CASSPDGLYTEAFF; j_gene: TRBJ1-1; v_gene: TRBV9; d_gene: -; abundance: -
CDR3nt: TGTGCCAGCAGATCTCGGACGGGGGGCTATGGCTACACCTTC; CDR3aa: CASRSRTGGYGYTF; j_gene: TRBJ1-2; v_gene: TRBV6-5; d_gene: -; abundance: few
CDR3nt: TGTGCCAGCAGTGTAGGTCCCTATGAAGCTTTCTTT; CDR3aa: CASSVGPYEAFF; j_gene: TRBJ1-1; v_gene: TRBV25-1; d_gene: -; abundance: few
CDR3nt: TGTGCCAGAAGCTCACCGGGACGGGAGGGACATGAGCAGTTCTTC; CDR3aa: CARSSPGREGHEQFF; j_gene: TRBJ2-1; v_gene: TRBV5-3; d_gene: TRBD2; abundance: -
CDR3nt: TGTGCCAGCAGTGGGGGCTTGGCCCTCCACTTT; CDR3aa: CASSGGLALHF; j_gene: TRBJ1-6; v_gene: TRBV6-1; d_gene: -; abundance: -
CDR3nt: TGTGCCAGCAGGGGACAGGGGGCACGCGACACTGAAGCTTTCTTT; CDR3aa: CASRGQGARDTEAFF; j_gene: TRBJ1-1; v_gene: TRBV27; d_gene: TRBD1; abundance: -
CDR3nt: TGTGCCAGCAGCCAGGGCAGTACCTATGGCTACACCTTC; CDR3aa: CASSQGSTYGYTF; j_gene: TRBJ1-2; v_gene: TRBV14; d_gene: -; abundance: -
CDR3nt: TGTGCCAGCAGCTCATCGGGGGAGGGGCCCGGAGGTGGCTACACCTTC; CDR3aa: CASSSSGEGPGGGYTF; j_gene: TRBJ1-2; v_gene: TRBV7-9; d_gene: -; abundance: -
CDR3nt: TGTGCCAGCAGTGAGCCAGGGGGCAAGAGAAACACTGAAGCTTTCTTT; CDR3aa: CASSEPGGKRNTEAFF; j_gene: TRBJ1-1; v_gene: TRBV6-1; d_gene: TRBD1; abundance: -
CDR3nt: TGTGCCAGCAGTGGTCAGGGGGGCAATCAGCCCCAGCATTTT; CDR3aa: CASSGQGGNQPQHF; j_gene: TRBJ1-5; v_gene: TRBV2; d_gene: TRBD1; abundance: -
CDR3nt: TGTGCCAGCAGCTTGACCGGGACACTAGGCCACGAGCAGTACTTC; CDR3aa: CASSLTGTLGHEQYF; j_gene: TRBJ2-7; v_gene: TRBV7-8; d_gene: -; abundance: medium-sized
CDR3nt: TGTGCCAGCATTGGTACAGGGGGCACAGATACGCAGTATTTT; CDR3aa: CASIGTGGTDTQYF; j_gene: TRBJ2-3; v_gene: TRBV2; d_gene: TRBD1; abundance: -
CDR3nt: TGTGCCAGCAGCTTATCCGGGGTACGCTACACCTTC; CDR3aa: CASSLSGVRYTF; j_gene: TRBJ1-2; v_gene: TRBV11-2; d_gene: -; abundance: once
CDR3nt: TGTGCCTGGCTTAGGGGAGGGGGGGGCTACACCTTC; CDR3aa: CAWLRGGGGYTF; j_gene: TRBJ1-2; v_gene: TRBV30; d_gene: -; abundance: once
CDR3nt: TGTGCCAGCAGCCAAGTACAGGGTGGTAATGAAAAACTGTTTTTT; CDR3aa: CASSQVQGGNEKLFF; j_gene: TRBJ1-4; v_gene: TRBV4-2; d_gene: -; abundance: -
CDR3nt: TGTGCCAGCAGCTTAGGATGGCAGGGGAGGACTGGCTACACCTTC; CDR3aa: CASSLGWQGRTGYTF; j_gene: TRBJ1-2; v_gene: TRBV5-6; d_gene: -; abundance: -
CDR3nt: TGTGCCAGCAGAGGGGACAGCCCGAAGGATTCACCCCTCCACTTT; CDR3aa: CASRGDSPKDSPLHF; j_gene: TRBJ1-6; v_gene: TRBV2; d_gene: TRBD1; abundance: -
CDR3nt: TGCGCCAGCAGCGCCGATTCGGGACTCAATCCCACCTTC; CDR3aa: CASSADSGLNPTF; j_gene: TRBJ2-4; v_gene: TRBV5-1; d_gene: -; abundance: -
CDR3nt: TGTGCCAGCAGTTACCGCCAACAGGGGAACACTGAAGCTTTCTTT; CDR3aa: CASSYRQQGNTEAFF; j_gene: TRBJ1-1; v_gene: TRBV6-6; d_gene: -; abundance: -
CDR3nt: TGTGCCTGGAGTAAGACAGGGGATAGTCAGCCCCAGCATTTT; CDR3aa: CAWSKTGDSQPQHF; j_gene: TRBJ1-5; v_gene: TRBV30; d_gene: TRBD1; abundance: once
CDR3nt: TGTGCCAGCACTCGGGACTCCCAAGAGACCCAGTACTTC; CDR3aa: CASTRDSQETQYF; j_gene: TRBJ2-5; v_gene: TRBV6-5; d_gene: -; abundance: -
CDR3nt: TGTGCCAGCTCAGCCGAGGCCTACAATGAGCAGTTCTTC; CDR3aa: CASSAEAYNEQFF; j_gene: TRBJ2-1; v_gene: TRBV18; d_gene: -; abundance: once
CDR3nt: TGTGCCAGCAACCCCCGGGGGCAGGATAGCAATCAGCCCCAGCATTTT; CDR3aa: CASNPRGQDSNQPQHF; j_gene: TRBJ1-5; v_gene: TRBV6-6; d_gene: -; abundance: -
CDR3nt: TGTGCCAGCAGGACTAGCGGTCATGAGACCCAGTACTTC; CDR3aa: CASRTSGHETQYF; j_gene: TRBJ2-5; v_gene: TRBV6-1; d_gene: TRBD2; abundance: -
CDR3nt: TGTGCCTGGAGTGTACAACCAGCCTATAATTCACCCCTCCACTTT; CDR3aa: CAWSVQPAYNSPLHF; j_gene: TRBJ1-6; v_gene: TRBV30; d_gene: -; abundance: once
CDR3nt: TGTGCCAGCAGCAAAAACGGGGGGCCCTACAATGAGCAGTTCTTC; CDR3aa: CASSKNGGPYNEQFF; j_gene: TRBJ2-1; v_gene: TRBV4-2; d_gene: -; abundance: once
CDR3nt: TGTGCCAGCAGCTTAATGCCTCCCGATTCACCCCTCCACTTT; CDR3aa: CASSLMPPDSPLHF; j_gene: TRBJ1-6; v_gene: TRBV7-3; d_gene: -; abundance: -
CDR3nt: TGTGCCAGCAGCTTAGCGGGGCGAGAGACCCAGTACTTC; CDR3aa: CASSLAGRETQYF; j_gene: TRBJ2-5; v_gene: TRBV7-2; d_gene: -; abundance: -
CDR3nt: TGCGCCAGCAGCTGGACAGGGTCCAACTATGGCTACACCTTC; CDR3aa: CASSWTGSNYGYTF; j_gene: TRBJ1-2; v_gene: TRBV5-1; d_gene: TRBD1; abundance: -
CDR3nt: TGTGCCACCAGCAGAGGACAGCTCTATGGCTACACCTTC; CDR3aa: CATSRGQLYGYTF; j_gene: TRBJ1-2; v_gene: TRBV15; d_gene: -; abundance: -
CDR3nt: TGTGCCAGCTCACCAAACCCCCAAGAGACCCAGTACTTC; CDR3aa: CASSPNPQETQYF; j_gene: TRBJ2-5; v_gene: TRBV18; d_gene: -; abundance: once
CDR3nt: TGTGCCAGCAGCTTAAGGATGAACACCGGGGAGCTGTTTTTT; CDR3aa: CASSLRMNTGELFF; j_gene: TRBJ2-2; v_gene: TRBV5-6; d_gene: -; abundance: -
CDR3nt: TGTGCTAGTGGTTTGATGGCAAGCTATGGCTACACCTTC; CDR3aa: CASGLMASYGYTF; j_gene: TRBJ1-2; v_gene: TRBV12-5; d_gene: -; abundance: -
CDR3nt: TGTGCTAGTGGTTTGGTAGAGAGCTACCCTGGCTACACCTTC; CDR3aa: CASGLVESYPGYTF; j_gene: TRBJ1-2; v_gene: TRBV12-5; d_gene: -; abundance: -
CDR3nt: TGTGCCAGCAGCTCTGTGAGCTCTGGAAACACCATATATTTT; CDR3aa: CASSSVSSGNTIYF; j_gene: TRBJ1-3; v_gene: TRBV5-6; d_gene: -; abundance: -
CDR3nt: TGTGCCAGCAGCTTTTCTATAAGTAATTCACCCCTCCACTTT; CDR3aa: CASSFSISNSPLHF; j_gene: TRBJ1-6; v_gene: TRBV7-2; d_gene: -; abundance: once
CDR3nt: TGTGCCAGCAGCAAAGGAGACATTAACTCTGGGGCCAACGTCCTGACTTTC; CDR3aa: CASSKGDINSGANVLTF; j_gene: TRBJ2-6; v_gene: TRBV21-1; d_gene: -; abundance: -
CDR3nt: TGTGCCAGTAGCGGGACCAGTAATGAAAAACTGTTTTTT; CDR3aa: CASSGTSNEKLFF; j_gene: TRBJ1-4; v_gene: TRBV19; d_gene: -; abundance: -
CDR3nt: TGTGCCAGCAGCCAGCAGTTCATTGGAAACACCATATATTTT; CDR3aa: CASSQQFIGNTIYF; j_gene: TRBJ1-3; v_gene: TRBV4-2; d_gene: -; abundance: -
CDR3nt: TGTGCCAGCAATCACCGGGGGCTCGGCTACAATGAGCAGTTCTTC; CDR3aa: CASNHRGLGYNEQFF; j_gene: TRBJ2-1; v_gene: TRBV5-6; d_gene: -; abundance: -
CDR3nt: TGTGCCAGCAGCTTGGAAACGTCAGGGGGTGGCTATGGCTACACCTTC; CDR3aa: CASSLETSGGGYGYTF; j_gene: TRBJ1-2; v_gene: TRBV5-6; d_gene: TRBD1; abundance: -
CDR3nt: TGTGCCAGCAGTGTCGGTGGCCTAGCGAGCTACGAGCAGTACTTC; CDR3aa: CASSVGGLASYEQYF; j_gene: TRBJ2-7; v_gene: TRBV9; d_gene: -; abundance: -